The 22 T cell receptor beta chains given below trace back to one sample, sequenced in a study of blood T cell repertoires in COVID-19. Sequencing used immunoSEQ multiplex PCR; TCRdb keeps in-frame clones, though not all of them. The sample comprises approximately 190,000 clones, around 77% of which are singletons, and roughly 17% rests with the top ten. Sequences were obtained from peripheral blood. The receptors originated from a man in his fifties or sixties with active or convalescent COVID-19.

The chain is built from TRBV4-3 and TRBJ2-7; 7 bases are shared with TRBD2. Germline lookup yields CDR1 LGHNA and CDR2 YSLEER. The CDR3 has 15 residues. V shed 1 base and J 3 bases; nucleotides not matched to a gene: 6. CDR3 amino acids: CASSQGLAPHYEQYF. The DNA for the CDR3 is TGCGCCAGCAGCCAAGGACTAGCCCCTCACTACGAGCAGTACTTC.

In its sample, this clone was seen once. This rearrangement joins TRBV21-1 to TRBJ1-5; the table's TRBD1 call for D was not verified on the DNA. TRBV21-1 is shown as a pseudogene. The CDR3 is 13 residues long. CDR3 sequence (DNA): TGTGCCAGCAGCGACAGGGGATTTCAGCCCCAGCATTTT. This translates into CASSDRGFQPQHF.

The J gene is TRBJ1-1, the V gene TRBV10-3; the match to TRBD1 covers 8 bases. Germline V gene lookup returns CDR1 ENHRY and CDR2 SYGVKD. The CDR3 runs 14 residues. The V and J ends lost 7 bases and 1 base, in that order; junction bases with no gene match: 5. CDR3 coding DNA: TGTGCCATCACTAGGACAGGGCAGAACACTGAAGCTTTCTTT. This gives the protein CAITRTGQNTEAFF.

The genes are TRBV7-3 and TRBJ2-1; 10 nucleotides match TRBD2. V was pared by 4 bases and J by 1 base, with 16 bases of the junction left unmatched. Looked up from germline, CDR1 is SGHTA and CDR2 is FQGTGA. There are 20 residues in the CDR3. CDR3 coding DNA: TGTGCCAGCAGCTCCTGGCCGATCGGACTAGCGGAGACATCCTACAATGAGCAGTTCTTC. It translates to CASSSWPIGLAETSYNEQFF.

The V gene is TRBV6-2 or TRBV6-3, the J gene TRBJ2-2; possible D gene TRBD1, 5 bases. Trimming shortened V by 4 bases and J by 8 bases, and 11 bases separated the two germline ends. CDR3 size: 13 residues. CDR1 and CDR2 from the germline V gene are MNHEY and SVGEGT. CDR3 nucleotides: TGTGCCAGCAGTTGGGGCTCTCTGGGGGAGCTGTTTTTT. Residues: CASSWGSLGELFF.

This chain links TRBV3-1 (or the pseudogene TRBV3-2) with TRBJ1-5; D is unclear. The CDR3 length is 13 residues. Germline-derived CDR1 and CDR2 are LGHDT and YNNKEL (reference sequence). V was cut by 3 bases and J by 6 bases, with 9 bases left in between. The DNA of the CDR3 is TGTGCCAGCAGCCAGCAGCGGGCTCAGCCCCAGCATTTT. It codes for CASSQQRAQPQHF.

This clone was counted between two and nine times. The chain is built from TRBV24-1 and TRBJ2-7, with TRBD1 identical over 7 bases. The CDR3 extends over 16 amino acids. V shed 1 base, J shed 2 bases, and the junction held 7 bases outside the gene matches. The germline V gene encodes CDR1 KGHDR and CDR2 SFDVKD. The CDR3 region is CATSDLAGGIPYEQYF. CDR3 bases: TGTGCCACCAGTGATTTAGCAGGGGGAATTCCCTACGAGCAGTACTTC.

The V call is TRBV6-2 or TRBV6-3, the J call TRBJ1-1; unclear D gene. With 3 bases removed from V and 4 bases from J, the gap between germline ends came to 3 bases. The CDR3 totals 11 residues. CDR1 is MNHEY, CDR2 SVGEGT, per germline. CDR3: CASSYRTEAFF. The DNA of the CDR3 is TGTGCCAGCAGTTATCGCACTGAAGCTTTCTTT.

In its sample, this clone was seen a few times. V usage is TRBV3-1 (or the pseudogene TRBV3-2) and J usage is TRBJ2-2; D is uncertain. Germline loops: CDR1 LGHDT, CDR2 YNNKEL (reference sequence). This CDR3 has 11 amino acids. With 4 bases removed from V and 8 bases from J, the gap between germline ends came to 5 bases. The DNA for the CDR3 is TGTGCCAGCAGCCTTCTAGGGGAGCTGTTTTTT. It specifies CASSLLGELFF.

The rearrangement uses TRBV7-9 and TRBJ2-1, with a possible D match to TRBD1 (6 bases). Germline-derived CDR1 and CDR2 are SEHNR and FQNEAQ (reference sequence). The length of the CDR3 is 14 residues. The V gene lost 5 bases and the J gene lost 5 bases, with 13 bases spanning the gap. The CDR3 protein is CASSVRDIHNEQFF. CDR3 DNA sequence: TGTGCCAGCAGCGTCCGGGACATCCACAATGAGCAGTTCTTC.

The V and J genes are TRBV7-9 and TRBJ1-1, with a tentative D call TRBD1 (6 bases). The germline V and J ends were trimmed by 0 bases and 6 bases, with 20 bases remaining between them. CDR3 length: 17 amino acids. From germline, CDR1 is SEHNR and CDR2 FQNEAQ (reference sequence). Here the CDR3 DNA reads TGTGCCAGCAGCTTAGCCGTTGGGACACTAGAAAACGCTGAAGCTTTCTTT. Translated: CASSLAVGTLENAEAFF.

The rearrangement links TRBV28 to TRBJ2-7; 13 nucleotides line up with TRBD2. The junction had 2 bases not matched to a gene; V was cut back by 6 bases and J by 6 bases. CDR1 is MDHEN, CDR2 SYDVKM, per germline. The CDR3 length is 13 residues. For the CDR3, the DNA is TGTGCCAGCAGCGGGACTAGCGGGACCGAGCAGTACTTC. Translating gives CASSGTSGTEQYF.

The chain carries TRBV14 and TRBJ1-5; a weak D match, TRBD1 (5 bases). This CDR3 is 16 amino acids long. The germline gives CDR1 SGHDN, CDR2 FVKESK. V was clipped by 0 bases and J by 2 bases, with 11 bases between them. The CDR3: CASSQEGGVRNQPQHF. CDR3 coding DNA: TGTGCCAGCAGCCAAGAAGGAGGGGTACGCAATCAGCCCCAGCATTTT.

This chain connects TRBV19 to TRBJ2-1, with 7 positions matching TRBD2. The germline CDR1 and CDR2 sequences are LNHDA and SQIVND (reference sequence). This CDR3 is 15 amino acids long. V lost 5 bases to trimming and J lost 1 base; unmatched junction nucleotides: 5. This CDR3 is CASSPGEGSYNEQFF. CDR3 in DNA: TGTGCCAGTAGTCCGGGGGAGGGGTCCTACAATGAGCAGTTCTTC.

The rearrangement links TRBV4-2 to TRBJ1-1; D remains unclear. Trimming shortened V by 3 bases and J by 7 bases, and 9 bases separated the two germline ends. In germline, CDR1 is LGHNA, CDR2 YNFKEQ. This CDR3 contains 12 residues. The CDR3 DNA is TGTGCCAGCAGCCAGCAATCTAGTGAAGCTTTCTTT. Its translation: CASSQQSSEAFF.

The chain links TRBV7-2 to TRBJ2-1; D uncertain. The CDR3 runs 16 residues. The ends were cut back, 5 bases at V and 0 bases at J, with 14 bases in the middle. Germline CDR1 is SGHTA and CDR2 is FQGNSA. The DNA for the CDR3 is TGTGCCAGCAGCCCCCGTGGCCCGGGCTCCTACAATGAGCAGTTCTTC. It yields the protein CASSPRGPGSYNEQFF.

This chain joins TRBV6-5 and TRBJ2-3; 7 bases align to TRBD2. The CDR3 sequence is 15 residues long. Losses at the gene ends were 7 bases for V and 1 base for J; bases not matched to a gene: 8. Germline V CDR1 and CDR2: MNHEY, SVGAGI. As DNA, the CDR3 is TGTGCCAGCACCCGCGCGGGAGCAGGCACAGATACGCAGTATTTT. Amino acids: CASTRAGAGTDTQYF.

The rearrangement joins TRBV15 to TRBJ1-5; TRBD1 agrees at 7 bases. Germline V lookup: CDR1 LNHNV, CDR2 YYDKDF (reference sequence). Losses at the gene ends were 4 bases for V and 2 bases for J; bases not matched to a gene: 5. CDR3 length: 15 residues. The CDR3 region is CATSIGTVRNQPQHF. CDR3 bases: TGTGCCACCAGCATAGGGACAGTCCGCAATCAGCCCCAGCATTTT. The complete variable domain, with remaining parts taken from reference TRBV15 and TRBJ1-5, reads DAMVIQNPRYQVTQFGKPVTLSCSQTLNHNVMYWYQQKSSQAPKLLFHYYDKDFNNEADTPDNFQSRRPNTSFCFLDIRSPGLGDTAMYLCATSIGTVRNQPQHFGDGTRLSIL.

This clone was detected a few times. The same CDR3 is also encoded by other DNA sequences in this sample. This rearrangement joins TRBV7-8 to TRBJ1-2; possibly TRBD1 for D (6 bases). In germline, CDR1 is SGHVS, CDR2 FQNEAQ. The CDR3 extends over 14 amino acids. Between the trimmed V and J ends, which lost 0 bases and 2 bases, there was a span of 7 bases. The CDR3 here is CASSLATGNYGYTF. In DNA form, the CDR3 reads TGTGCCAGCAGCTTAGCGACAGGCAACTATGGCTACACCTTC. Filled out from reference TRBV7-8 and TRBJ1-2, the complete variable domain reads GAGVSQSPRYKVAKRGQDVALRCDPISGHVSLFWYQQALGQGPEFLTYFQNEAQLDKSGLPSDRFFAERPEGSVSTLKIQRTQQEDSAVYLCASSLATGNYGYTFGSGTRLTVV.

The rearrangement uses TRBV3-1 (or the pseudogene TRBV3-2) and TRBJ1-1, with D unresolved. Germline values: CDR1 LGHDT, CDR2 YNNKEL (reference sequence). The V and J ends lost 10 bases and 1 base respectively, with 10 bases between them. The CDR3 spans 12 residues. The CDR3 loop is CATRGWNTEAFF. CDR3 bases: TGTGCCACCCGCGGTTGGAACACTGAAGCTTTCTTT.

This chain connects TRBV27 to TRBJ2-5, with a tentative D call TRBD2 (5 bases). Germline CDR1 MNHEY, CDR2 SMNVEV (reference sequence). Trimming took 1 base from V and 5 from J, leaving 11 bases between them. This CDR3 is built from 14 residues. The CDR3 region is CASSLLPTGETQYF. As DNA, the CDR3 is TGTGCCAGCAGTTTATTGCCTACGGGGGAGACCCAGTACTTC.

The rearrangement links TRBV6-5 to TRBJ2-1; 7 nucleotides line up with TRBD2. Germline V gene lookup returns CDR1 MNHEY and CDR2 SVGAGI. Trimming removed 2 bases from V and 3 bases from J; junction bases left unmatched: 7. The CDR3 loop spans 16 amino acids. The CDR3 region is CASSYHAGDLYNEQFF. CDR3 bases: TGTGCCAGCAGTTACCACGCGGGAGATCTCTACAATGAGCAGTTCTTC.